The clone carrying this T cell receptor (beta chain) has only one observation. These data belong to a study of OX40 agonist ivuxolimab in advanced cancers. V was cut by 2 bases and J by 2 bases, with 9 bases left in between. The germline V gene encodes CDR1 MNHEY and CDR2 SVGAGI. The CDR3 consists of 14 residues. Using immunoSEQ multiplex PCR, the repertoire was profiled, and TCRdb retains in-frame clones only, with some absent. Here the sample spans under 85,000 clones, about 86% being singletons. Material: CD4+ or CD8+ T cells sorted from blood, obtained in a trial of the OX40 agonist ivuxolimab. The receptor was isolated from an adult with an advanced solid tumor such as melanoma, head and neck, liver or kidney cancer. The chain is built from TRBV6-5 and TRBJ1-1, with no clear D. CDR3 region: CASSYILANTEAFF. DNA of the CDR3: TGTGCCAGCAGTTACATTTTGGCTAACACTGAAGCTTTCTTT.